A selection of T cell receptor beta chains follows, all from one sample in a study of T cell responses to AZD1222 COVID-19 vaccine. Assay: immunoSEQ multiplex PCR; the TCRdb copy retains only in-frame clones and omits some. The sample lists about 150,000 clones; roughly 90% were seen once. The sequenced sample was peripheral blood, obtained 28 days after the second AZD1222 dose. All receptors come from an adult who received the AZD1222 COVID-19 vaccine. Both conserved end residues are part of each CDR3. The D gene is left open where the match is weak. Some rows mark clone size as missing; the rest say once, few, many or name a class of expanded clone.

v_call	clone_size	d_call	j_call	cdr3_aa	cdr3_nt
TRBV6-6	.	.	TRBJ1-1	CASSSADRKAFF	TGTGCCAGCAGTTCCGCGGACAGAAAAGCTTTCTTT
TRBV3-1/TRBV3-2	.	.	TRBJ1-2	CASSLDSYGYTF	TGTGCCAGCAGCCTGGACAGCTATGGCTACACCTTC
TRBV7-2	few	TRBD1	TRBJ1-1	CASTQGANTEAFF	TGTGCCAGCACACAGGGGGCGAACACTGAAGCTTTCTTT
TRBV29-1	.	TRBD1	TRBJ1-1	CSAGQGEYAEAFF	TGCAGCGCCGGACAGGGGGAATACGCTGAAGCTTTCTTT
TRBV19	few	TRBD2	TRBJ2-5	CASPDRLSGGGETQYF	TGTGCCAGTCCCGACCGCCTTAGCGGGGGGGGAGAGACCCAGTACTTC
TRBV19	.	.	TRBJ2-6	CASSNFAGSPATGANVLTF	TGTGCCAGTAGTAATTTTGCAGGGAGCCCCGCTACTGGGGCCAACGTCCTGACTTTC
TRBV27	.	TRBD1	TRBJ1-2	CASSPDRGGNGYTF	TGTGCCAGCAGTCCAGACAGGGGTGGGAATGGCTACACCTTC
TRBV18	.	TRBD2	TRBJ2-7	CASSRGGTTGEQYF	TGTGCCAGCTCCCGGGGGGGTACTACGGGCGAGCAGTACTTC
TRBV5-1	.	TRBD2	TRBJ2-7	CASSLAGTSGSIGRYEQYF	TGCGCCAGCAGCTTGGCCGGGACTAGCGGGAGCATAGGGCGCTACGAGCAGTACTTC
TRBV12-3/TRBV12-4	.	.	TRBJ2-3	CASSLVSTDTQYF	TGTGCCAGCAGTTTAGTTTCCACAGATACGCAGTATTTT
TRBV27	.	TRBD1	TRBJ2-2	CASSHSYPGQGDTGELFF	TGTGCCAGCAGTCATTCTTACCCGGGACAGGGAGACACCGGGGAGCTGTTTTTT
TRBV3-1/TRBV3-2	.	TRBD2	TRBJ2-1	CASSQDPLAGVNEQFF	TGTGCCAGCAGCCAAGACCCACTAGCGGGGGTCAATGAGCAGTTCTTC
TRBV10-3	.	.	TRBJ1-2	CAISESNSYGYTF	TGTGCCATCAGTGAGTCGAACAGTTATGGCTACACCTTC
TRBV20-1	.	TRBD1	TRBJ2-1	CSASTKGARFYNEQFF	TGCAGTGCTAGTACAAAGGGGGCAAGATTCTACAATGAGCAGTTCTTC
TRBV2	.	.	TRBJ1-1	CASITGTYTEAFF	TGTGCCAGCATTACCGGGACTTACACTGAAGCTTTCTTT
TRBV11-2	.	.	TRBJ1-1	CASSLERNTEAFF	TGTGCCAGCAGCTTAGAGAGGAACACTGAAGCTTTCTTT
TRBV18	.	TRBD2	TRBJ2-7	CASSPPGLAGVIYEQYF	TGTGCCAGCTCACCACCGGGACTAGCGGGAGTGATCTACGAGCAGTACTTC
TRBV14	.	.	TRBJ1-4	CASSTRTGVREKLFF	TGTGCCAGCAGCACCCGTACAGGAGTGAGGGAAAAACTGTTTTTT
TRBV6-5	few	TRBD1	TRBJ2-7	CASSYLQGPYEQYF	TGTGCCAGCAGTTACCTACAGGGGCCCTACGAGCAGTACTTC
TRBV7-8	.	.	TRBJ1-3	CASSLSWSSGNTIYF	TGTGCCAGCAGCTTATCCTGGAGCTCTGGAAACACCATATATTTT
TRBV6-2/TRBV6-3	once	TRBD1	TRBJ2-3	CASSYGAGGMSDTQYF	TGTGCCAGCAGTTACGGAGCAGGGGGTATGTCAGATACGCAGTATTTT
TRBV7-2	.	TRBD2	TRBJ2-7	CASSLASGSNTYEQYF	TGTGCCAGCAGCCTGGCCAGCGGGAGCAATACCTACGAGCAGTACTTC
TRBV27	once	.	TRBJ1-1	CASSLSVGGQTEAFF	TGTGCCAGCAGTTTATCGGTGGGGGGCCAGACTGAAGCTTTCTTT
TRBV15	.	TRBD1	TRBJ1-1	CATSHRDSAIGGNTEAFF	TGTGCCACCAGCCACAGGGACAGCGCCATCGGGGGGAACACTGAAGCTTTCTTT
TRBV5-1	.	TRBD1	TRBJ1-1	CASSFRTGMDGEAFF	TGCGCCAGCAGCTTTCGGACAGGGATGGATGGTGAAGCTTTCTTT
TRBV6-1	.	.	TRBJ2-5	CASSEVVGGRGLETQYF	TGTGCCAGCAGTGAAGTGGTCGGGGGGCGAGGGTTAGAGACCCAGTACTTC
TRBV7-8	.	TRBD1	TRBJ2-7	CASSSDRGHPYEQYF	TGTGCCAGCAGCTCGGACAGGGGGCACCCCTACGAGCAGTACTTC
TRBV5-1	.	.	TRBJ2-7	CASSLPGNEQYF	TGCGCCAGCAGCCTCCCCGGGAACGAGCAGTACTTC
TRBV13	few	.	TRBJ1-5	CASSCGPPKGPQHF	TGTGCCAGCAGCTGCGGACCCCCAAAAGGGCCCCAGCATTTT
TRBV14	.	TRBD2	TRBJ2-1	CASSPVAGGGNEQFF	TGTGCCAGCAGCCCGGTGGCGGGAGGTGGAAATGAGCAGTTCTTC
TRBV2	.	.	TRBJ1-5	CASSDRLKGQPQHF	TGTGCCAGCAGTGACAGGCTGAAGGGTCAGCCCCAGCATTTT
TRBV19	.	TRBD2	TRBJ2-2	CASSSGRAPTGELFF	TGTGCCAGTAGTTCCGGGAGGGCCCCCACCGGGGAGCTGTTTTTT
TRBV5-1	.	TRBD2	TRBJ2-3	CASSREGTDTQYF	TGCGCCAGCAGCCGGGAGGGTACAGATACGCAGTATTTT
TRBV7-2	.	.	TRBJ1-6	CASSTIGGNSPLHF	TGTGCCAGCAGCACCATTGGGGGTAATTCACCCCTCCACTTT
TRBV7-9	.	.	TRBJ2-1	CASSLSTSYNEQFF	TGTGCCAGCAGCTTATCGACATCCTACAATGAGCAGTTCTTC
TRBV5-1	.	TRBD1	TRBJ1-2	CASSLAQQGADGYTF	TGCGCCAGCAGCTTGGCCCAGCAGGGGGCAGATGGCTACACCTTC
TRBV4-1	.	.	TRBJ2-7	CASSLGWVSYEQYF	TGCGCCAGCAGCCTGGGATGGGTTTCCTACGAGCAGTACTTC
TRBV5-6	.	.	TRBJ2-2	CASSSVPQTPGELFF	TGTGCCAGCAGCTCTGTGCCCCAAACGCCCGGGGAGCTGTTTTTT
TRBV3-1/TRBV3-2	.	.	TRBJ1-4	CASSQLGTPGNEKLFF	TGTGCCAGCAGCCAACTGGGGACCCCCGGTAATGAAAAACTGTTTTTT
TRBV19	.	.	TRBJ1-1	CASRPGPQNTEAFF	TGTGCCAGTAGGCCCGGACCCCAGAACACTGAAGCTTTCTTT